This T cell receptor (beta chain) was sequenced for a study of cytomegalovirus exposure and HLA in healthy donors. Study summary: Caucasian-associated ancestry cluster membership applied to 75% to 85% of some 400 genotyped donors.

CDR3 length: 16 amino acids. J gave up 3 bases and V 4 bases, and 6 bases lay outside the gene matches. Germline values: CDR1 PRHDT, CDR2 FYEKMQ (reference sequence). Study findings and constraints: DRB1 had the most TCR associations and HLA-C the fewest, a later analysis found, with rates varying by HLA locus. A few CMV-associated chains were confirmed in vitro to be specific for CMV antigens.

Regarding this clone: Antigen unknown.

Vbeta (60) and Jbeta (13) primers were used in the PCR. The repertoire was sequenced with immunoSEQ multiplex PCR; TCRdb's copy has only in-frame clones and lacks some. Among tens of thousands of clones, roughly 70% were seen once, and the ten largest hold approximately 20%. The V call is TRBV13, the J call TRBJ1-3, with 10 bases that match TRBD1. The TCR was taken from a woman between 45 and 60 years old in good health and CMV-seropositive. Sequencing was carried out using PBMCs. The CDR3 DNA follows: TGTGCCAGCAGCTCCCGACAGGGGGCGGTTGGAAACACCATATATTTT. Translated, it gives CASSSRQGAVGNTIYF.